The rows below give T cell receptor beta chains drawn from one sample of a study of CD8 T cells in Susac syndrome. TCRdb called the immunoSEQ multiplex PCR reads again in MiXCR, with one record for every CDR3 protein. The sample lists approximately 120,000 distinct CDR3 sequences; around nine tenths were seen once. The sequencing input was CD4+ T cells from PBMCs. Receptor source: a human donor in good health. CDR3s leave out the opening cysteine and the closing phenylalanine or tryptophan. Each record gives: V gene, J gene, CDR3 protein.

>TRBV4-2|TRBJ2-1
ASSQGPSGRGLNEQF
>TRBV2|TRBJ2-7
AGGSVQGNYEQY
>TRBV7-9|TRBJ2-1
ASGPGRREGRYNEQF
>TRBV10-3|TRBJ1-2
ATGTNYGYT
>TRBV5-4|TRBJ2-5
ASSFGAPENQETQY
>TRBV7-2|TRBJ2-3
ASSSTSGRAQGDTQY
>TRBV6-5|TRBJ1-1
ASSYRRFGAGTEAF
>TRBV7-2|TRBJ2-1
ASSSSGGAGVYNEQF
>TRBV9|TRBJ1-1
ASSVGPGGTEAF
>TRBV20-1|TRBJ2-7
SAPGQERYYEQY
>TRBV5-4|TRBJ2-1
ASSLGAERHNEQF
>TRBV6-2/TRBV6-3|TRBJ2-5
ASSYVTSGYWGTQY
>TRBV19|TRBJ2-2
ASSYGGPGTGELF
>TRBV6-2/TRBV6-3|TRBJ1-5
ASSSAQGQGSNQPQH
>TRBV2|TRBJ2-5
ASSEGSGSVRETQY
>TRBV7-2|TRBJ2-3
ASSLVPVADTQY
>TRBV6-2/TRBV6-3|TRBJ2-2
ASNQIQPDRGKTGELF
>TRBV6-5|TRBJ1-1
ASSRSGDTEAF
>TRBV19|TRBJ1-4
ASSTGARSDEKLF
>TRBV7-8|TRBJ2-1
ASSRGQFQNYNEQF
>TRBV29-1|TRBJ1-1
SVDDIEAF
>TRBV5-1|TRBJ2-1
ASSQQDSYNEQF
>TRBV3-1|TRBJ2-5
ASSQLTPLAGETQY
>TRBV29-1|TRBJ2-1
SVAGLAETYNEQF
>TRBV29-1|TRBJ2-5
SAGFRRQQETQY
>TRBV19|TRBJ1-2
ASTPSMGRGVYGYT
>TRBV3-1|TRBJ1-6
ASSQTAGWNSPLH
>TRBV20-1|TRBJ2-1
SAPGGQRLLDEQF
>TRBV27|TRBJ2-3
ASTPMPGGAHTQY
>TRBV6-1|TRBJ1-2
ASSEARPGDYGYT
>TRBV7-3|TRBJ2-5
ASSLGQTSGETQY
>TRBV4-1|TRBJ2-1
ASSFGVEQF
>TRBV6-1|TRBJ2-7
ASSEARTVAYEQY
>TRBV12-3/TRBV12-4|TRBJ1-1
ASSQGSGTEAF
>TRBV5-1|TRBJ1-5
ASSLTWDGNQPQH
>TRBV9|TRBJ2-2
ASSEGGYDTGELF
>TRBV29-1|TRBJ2-5
SIVGVSGGPQETQY
>TRBV3-1|TRBJ2-7
ASSRGLPDEQY